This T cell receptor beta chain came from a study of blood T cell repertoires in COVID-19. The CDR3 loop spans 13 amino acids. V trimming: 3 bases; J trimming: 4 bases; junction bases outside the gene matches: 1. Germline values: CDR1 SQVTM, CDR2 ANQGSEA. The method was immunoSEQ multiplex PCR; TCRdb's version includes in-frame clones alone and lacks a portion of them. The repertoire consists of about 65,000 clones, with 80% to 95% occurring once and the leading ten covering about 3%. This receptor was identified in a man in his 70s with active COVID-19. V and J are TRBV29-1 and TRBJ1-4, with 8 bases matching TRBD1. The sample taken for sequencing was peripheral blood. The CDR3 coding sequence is TGCAGCGTTGACGGACAGGGTAATGAAAAACTGTTTTTT. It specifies CSVDGQGNEKLFF.